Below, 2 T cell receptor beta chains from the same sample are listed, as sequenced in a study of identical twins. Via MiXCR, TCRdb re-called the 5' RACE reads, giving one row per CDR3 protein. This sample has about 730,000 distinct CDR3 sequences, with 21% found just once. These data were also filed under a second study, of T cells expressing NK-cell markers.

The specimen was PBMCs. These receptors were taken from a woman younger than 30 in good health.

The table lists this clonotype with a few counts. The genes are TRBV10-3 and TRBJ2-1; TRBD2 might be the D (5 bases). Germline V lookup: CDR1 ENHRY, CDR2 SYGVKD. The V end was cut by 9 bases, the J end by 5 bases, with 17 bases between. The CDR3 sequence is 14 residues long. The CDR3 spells CAISPASGHNEQFF. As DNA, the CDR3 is TGTGCCATTAGCCCCGCCAGCGGTCACAATGAGCAGTTCTTC.

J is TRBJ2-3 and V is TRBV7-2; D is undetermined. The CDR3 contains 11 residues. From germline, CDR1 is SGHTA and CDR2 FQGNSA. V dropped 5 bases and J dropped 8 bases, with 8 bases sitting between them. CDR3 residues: CASSPGPTQYF. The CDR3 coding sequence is TGTGCCAGCAGCCCAGGTCCTACGCAGTATTTT.